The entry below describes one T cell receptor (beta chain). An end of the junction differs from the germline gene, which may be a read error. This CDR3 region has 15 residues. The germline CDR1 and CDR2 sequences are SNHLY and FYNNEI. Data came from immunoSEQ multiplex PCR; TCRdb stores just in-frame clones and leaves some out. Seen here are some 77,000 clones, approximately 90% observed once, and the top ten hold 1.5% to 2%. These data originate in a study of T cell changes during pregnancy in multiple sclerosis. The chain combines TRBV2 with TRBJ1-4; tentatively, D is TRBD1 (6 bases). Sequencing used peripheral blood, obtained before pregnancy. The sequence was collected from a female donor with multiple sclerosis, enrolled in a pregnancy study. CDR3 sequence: CASSARRGGSPLDDF. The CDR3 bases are TGTGCCAGCAGTGCCCGCCGAGGGGGATCTCCGCTTGATGATTTT.